These 17 T cell receptor beta chains were sequenced from one sample in a study of blood T cells in healthy people across ages. The use of a sample-barcoded 5' primer and a J-beta primer mix characterized a second PCR of about 7 to 12 cycles. TCRdb analysed the 5' RACE reads with MiXCR anew, one entry per CDR3 protein. Of about 730,000 distinct CDR3 sequences listed, more than 40% are singletons. Material: blood. Receptor source: a woman aged 60-70 years in good health.

This clonotype was found a few times. V usage is TRBV6-1 and J usage is TRBJ2-1; no definite D call. Deletions cut 7 bases from V and 2 bases from J, with 9 bases between. This CDR3 spans 13 amino acids. The germline CDR1 and CDR2 sequences are MNHNS and SASEGT. CDR3 in DNA: TGTGCCAGCATGAGGAGCACCTACAATGAGCAGTTCTTC. Translation: CASMRSTYNEQFF.

This clonotype was detected a few times. The chain links TRBV29-1 to TRBJ1-6, with D possibly being TRBD1 (5 bases). Germline lookup yields CDR1 SQVTM and CDR2 ANQGSEA. The CDR3 covers 14 residues. CDR3 in amino acids: CTPGGGSYNSPLHF. The CDR3 DNA follows: TGCACCCCGGGCGGGGGCTCCTATAATTCACCCCTCCACTTT.

A few counts support this clonotype. The rearrangement uses TRBV7-3 and TRBJ1-6; weak D call: TRBD1 (5 bases). This CDR3 contains 15 residues. V lost 5 bases and J lost 12, with 20 bases in between. Germline V gene lookup returns CDR1 SGHTA and CDR2 FQGTGA. CDR3 sequence (DNA): TGTGCCAGCAGCCCCCCGGGACTGGGGGGGGGACCCCTCCACTTT. Its translation is CASSPPGLGGGPLHF. Filled out from reference TRBV7-3 and TRBJ1-6, the complete variable domain reads GAGVSQTPSNKVTEKGKYVELRCDPISGHTALYWYRQSLGQGPEFLIYFQGTGAADDSGLPNDRFFAVRPEGSVSTLKIQRTERGDSAVYLCASSPPGLGGGPLHFGNGTRLTVT.

This clonotype came up a few times. This CDR3 is CAISESTTSDYGYTF. As DNA, the CDR3 is TGTGCCATCAGTGAGTCGACCACCTCTGACTATGGCTACACCTTC. V gene TRBV10-3 combines with J gene TRBJ1-2, with D uncertain. V was cut by 0 bases and J by 3 bases, with 11 bases left in between. Looked up from germline, CDR1 is ENHRY and CDR2 is SYGVKD. There are 15 residues in the CDR3.

In nucleotides, the CDR3 is TGTGCCATCAGGGACCGGGACACAGATACGCAGTATTTT. Translation: CAIRDRDTDTQYF. V is TRBV10-3 and J is TRBJ2-3, with D possibly TRBD2 on 5 matching bases. Germline-derived CDR1 and CDR2 are ENHRY and SYGVKD. Between the trimmed V and J ends, which lost 6 bases and 2 bases, there was a span of 9 bases. CDR3 length: 13 residues.

The rearrangement uses TRBV6-2 or TRBV6-3 and TRBJ2-6, with 9 bases aligning to TRBD2. Germline CDR1 is MNHEY and CDR2 is SVGEGT. V was clipped by 2 bases and J by 2 bases; unmatched bases: 4. The length of the CDR3 is 17 residues. In DNA form, the CDR3 reads TGTGCCAGCAGTTACAGCGGGGGGTCCCCTGGGGCCAACGTCCTGACTTTC. It encodes CASSYSGGSPGANVLTF.

In this sample, this clonotype turned up a few times. The J gene is TRBJ2-7, the V gene TRBV10-3; 9 bases align to TRBD2. From germline, CDR1 is ENHRY and CDR2 SYGVKD. The CDR3 covers 16 residues. The V segment lost 7 bases and the J segment 0 bases; nucleotides outside the gene matches: 10. The DNA of the CDR3 is TGTGCCATCACCCCCGGCCCTAGCGGGAACTCCTACGAGCAGTACTTC. Translation gives CAITPGPSGNSYEQYF.

The CDR3: CASSAINNEQYF. The CDR3 nucleotides are TGTGCCAGCAGCGCAATCAACAATGAGCAGTACTTC. The chain uses TRBV12-3 or TRBV12-4 and TRBJ2-1; no definite D call. The DNA matches TRBJ2-7 better at its end, which makes the J call doubtful. This CDR3 is built from 12 residues.

The chain couples TRBV12-3 or TRBV12-4 to TRBJ2-4; the D gene is possibly TRBD2 (5 bases). V dropped 3 bases and J dropped 1 base, with 13 bases sitting between them. This CDR3 has 16 residues. The CDR3 region is CASSFLVGVAKNIQYF. In DNA, the CDR3 is TGTGCCAGCAGTTTCCTGGTCGGGGTGGCCAAAAACATTCAGTACTTC.

This chain uses TRBV7-3 with TRBJ1-1; the D gene is possibly TRBD1 (6 bases). Germline-derived CDR1 and CDR2 are SGHTA and FQGTGA. V lost 0 bases, J lost 2 bases, and 10 bases lay in between. This CDR3 is built from 15 residues. The CDR3 DNA follows: TGTGCCAGCAGCTTAACGGCAGGGGCTAACACTGAAGCTTTCTTT. This translates into CASSLTAGANTEAFF.

This clonotype has more than one count but fewer than ten. V is TRBV9 and J is TRBJ1-2, with D maybe TRBD1 (6 bases). This CDR3 has 15 amino acids. Between the trimmed V and J ends, which lost 4 bases and 6 bases, there was a span of 19 bases. Germline CDR1 and CDR2: SGDLS and YYNGEE. The CDR3 sequence: CASSPEQGSLDGYTF. In DNA form, the CDR3 reads TGTGCCAGCAGCCCGGAACAGGGTTCTTTGGATGGCTACACCTTC.

Details on this clonotype: This could be a read error, since a much larger clone is one nucleotide away. The gene calls are TRBV6-2 or TRBV6-3 and TRBJ2-5; no definite D call. The V end was cut by 2 bases, the J end by 5 bases, with 12 bases between. Germline V lookup: CDR1 MNHEY, CDR2 SVGEGT. This CDR3 comprises 14 residues. The CDR3 loop is CASSYPRLPETQYF. CDR3 sequence (DNA): TGTGCCAGCAGTTACCCGAGGTTGCCGGAGACCCAGTACTTC.

This clonotype has a count of ten or more. The rearrangement uses TRBV4-1 and TRBJ2-1, with a weak D call TRBD2 (7 bases). Trimming removed 1 base at V and 6 bases at J, with 19 bases between. Germline values: CDR1 MGHRA, CDR2 YSYEKL. The CDR3 spans 17 residues. CDR3 amino acids: CASSQGGWGGLVNEQFF. CDR3 nucleotide sequence: TGCGCCAGCAGCCAAGGGGGGTGGGGGGGCCTAGTCAATGAGCAGTTCTTC.

J is TRBJ1-4 and V is TRBV12-3 or TRBV12-4; TRBD1 matches at 7 bases. V shed 6 bases and J 7 bases; nucleotides not matched to a gene: 8. This CDR3 is built from 14 residues. The CDR3 sequence: CASREQGTSEKLFF. The DNA for the CDR3 is TGTGCCAGCAGGGAACAGGGGACGAGTGAAAAACTGTTTTTT.

The table lists this clonotype with many counts. The CDR3 sequence is CASSPKGSSNTGELFF. The CDR3 DNA follows: TGTGCCAGCAGCCCGAAGGGAAGTTCGAACACCGGGGAGCTGTTTTTT. The chain joins TRBV7-2 to TRBJ2-2; D unresolved. V lost 5 bases, J lost 0 bases, and 13 bases lay in between. From germline, CDR1 is SGHTA and CDR2 FQGNSA. The CDR3 extends over 16 amino acids.

The genes are TRBV6-5 and TRBJ2-1, with 9 bases fitting TRBD1. Germline V CDR1 and CDR2: MNHEY, SVGAGI. CDR3 size: 15 residues. V lost 5 bases and J lost 12; bases outside the gene matches: 14. The CDR3: CASSLRRDREYGQFF. For the CDR3, the DNA is TGTGCCAGCAGTCTCCGACGGGACAGGGAATACGGGCAGTTCTTC.

This chain connects TRBV6-5 to TRBJ2-2; weak D call: TRBD1 (5 bases). The CDR3 length is 15 residues. Trimming cost V 4 bases and J 1 base, with 10 bases left between them. Looked up from germline, CDR1 is MNHEY and CDR2 is SVGAGI. The CDR3 loop is CASSSIDRNTGELFF. The CDR3 bases are TGTGCCAGCAGTTCCATCGACAGGAACACCGGGGAGCTGTTTTTT.